The entry below describes one T cell receptor beta chain. What it binds is unknown. This entry is derived from a study of beta chain features in type 1 diabetes. Findings of the study overall: There was no resolution here of whether HLA type influences TCRB rearrangement. It was among patients, rather than healthy donors, that naive, central memory and Treg TCRB repertoires appeared more similar. TCRB CDR3s from Type 1 diabetes patients were moderately but significantly shorter in all four CD4+ subsets.

CDR1 and CDR2 (germline): GTSNPN, SVGIG (reference sequence). The length of the CDR3 is 15 residues. The V gene end was trimmed by 5 bases and the J gene end by 10 bases; junction bases not matched to a gene: 15. Purities over 98% were achieved in all sorted populations. Sequenced material consisted of expressed TCRB transcripts (all of the isolated RNA was reverse transcribed). The average read count of naive, central memory and regulatory T cell samples was 3 million to 4 million. The table came from immunoSEQ multiplex PCR; TCRdb's copy has only in-frame clones and leaves some out. Found here are a few hundred thousand clones, roughly a quarter of them singletons; the top ten hold roughly 0.013%.

The sequence derives from a woman aged 25 to 39 with type 1 diabetes. V and J are TRBV30 and TRBJ2-1, with 9 bases matching TRBD2. Sample: naive CD4+ T cells from blood. CDR3 sequence reads: CAWGGASGIVGEQFF. CDR3 coding DNA: TGTGCCTGGGGTGGGGCTAGCGGGATCGTAGGGGAGCAGTTCTTC.